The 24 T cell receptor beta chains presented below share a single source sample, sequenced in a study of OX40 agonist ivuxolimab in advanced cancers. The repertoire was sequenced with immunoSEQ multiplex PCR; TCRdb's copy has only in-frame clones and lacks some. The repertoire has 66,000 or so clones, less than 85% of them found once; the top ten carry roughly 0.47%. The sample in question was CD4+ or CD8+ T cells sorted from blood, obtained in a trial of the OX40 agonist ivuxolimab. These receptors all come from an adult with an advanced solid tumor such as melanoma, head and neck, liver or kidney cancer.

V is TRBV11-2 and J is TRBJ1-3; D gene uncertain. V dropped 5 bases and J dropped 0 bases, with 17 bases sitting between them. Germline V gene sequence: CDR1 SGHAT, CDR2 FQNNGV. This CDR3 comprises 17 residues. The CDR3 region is CASSHFGWKSSGNTIYF. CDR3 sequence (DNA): TGTGCCAGCAGCCACTTCGGGTGGAAATCCTCTGGAAACACCATATATTTT.

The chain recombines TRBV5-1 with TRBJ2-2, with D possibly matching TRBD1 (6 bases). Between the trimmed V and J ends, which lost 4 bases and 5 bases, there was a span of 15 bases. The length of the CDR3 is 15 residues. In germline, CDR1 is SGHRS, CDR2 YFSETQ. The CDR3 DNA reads TGCGCCAGCAGCACCCTACAGGGTTGGACCGGGGAGCTGTTTTTT. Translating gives CASSTLQGWTGELFF.

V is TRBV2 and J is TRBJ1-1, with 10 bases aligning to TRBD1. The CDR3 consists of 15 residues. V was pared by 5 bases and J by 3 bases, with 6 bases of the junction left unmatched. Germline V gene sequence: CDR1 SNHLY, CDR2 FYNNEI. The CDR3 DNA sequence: TGTGCCAGCAGTTTGACAGGGGGCAGGGACACTGAAGCTTTCTTT. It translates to CASSLTGGRDTEAFF.

The CDR3 coding sequence is TGCGCCAGCAGCCTATCAGCCGAAACTAGGGACAGCGACCCCCAAACCTTC. Its protein product is CASSLSAETRDSDPQTF. The rearrangement uses TRBV4-1 and TRBJ1-2, with TRBD1 matching over 7 bases. The germline V gene has CDR1 MGHRA and CDR2 YSYEKL. This CDR3 is 17 amino acids long. V lost 4 bases to trimming and J lost 14 bases; unmatched junction nucleotides: 25.

CDR3 sequence reads: CASSLRDSSGANVLTF. The CDR3 coding sequence is TGTGCCAGCAGCTTACGTGACAGCTCTGGGGCCAACGTCCTGACTTTC. This chain links TRBV7-9 with TRBJ2-6, with D perhaps TRBD1 (5 bases). The CDR3 is made up of 16 amino acids. Per the germline V gene, CDR1 is SEHNR and CDR2 is FQNEAQ (reference sequence). The ends were cut back, 2 bases at V and 0 bases at J, with 8 bases in the middle.

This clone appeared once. The CDR3 region is CASTSGGIGGAEFF. The CDR3 DNA reads TGTGCCAGCACCTCGGGCGGGATCGGAGGTGCTGAATTCTTC. This sequence joins TRBV5-4 and TRBJ2-1; the D gene is possibly TRBD2 (6 bases). The V and J ends lost 6 bases and 16 bases respectively, with 26 bases between them. This CDR3 contains 14 residues. Germline CDR1 is SGHNT and CDR2 is YYREEE (reference sequence).

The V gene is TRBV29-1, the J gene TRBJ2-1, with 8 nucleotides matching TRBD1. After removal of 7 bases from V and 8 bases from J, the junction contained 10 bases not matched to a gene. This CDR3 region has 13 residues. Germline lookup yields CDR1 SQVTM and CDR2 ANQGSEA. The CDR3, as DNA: TGCAGCGCCGATGGACAGGGTTGGGATGAGCAGTTCTTC. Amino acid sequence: CSADGQGWDEQFF.

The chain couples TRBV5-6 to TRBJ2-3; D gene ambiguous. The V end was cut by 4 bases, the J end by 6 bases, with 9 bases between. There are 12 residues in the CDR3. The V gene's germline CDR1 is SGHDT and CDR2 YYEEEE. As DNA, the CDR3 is TGTGCCAGCAGCCAAGGTCGGGATACGCAGTATTTT. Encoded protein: CASSQGRDTQYF.

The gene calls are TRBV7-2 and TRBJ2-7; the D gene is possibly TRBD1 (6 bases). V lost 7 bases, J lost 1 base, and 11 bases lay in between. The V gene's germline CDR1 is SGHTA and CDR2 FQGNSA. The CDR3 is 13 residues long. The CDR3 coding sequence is TGTGCCAGCACCACTAGGGGGTCCTACGAGCAGTACTTC. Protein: CASTTRGSYEQYF.

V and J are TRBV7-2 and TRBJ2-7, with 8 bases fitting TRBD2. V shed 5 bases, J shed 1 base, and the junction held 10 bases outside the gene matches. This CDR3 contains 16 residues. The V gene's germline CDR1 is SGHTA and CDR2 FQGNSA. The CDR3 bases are TGTGCCAGCAGCAATCTGTACTCGGGAGGGTCCTACGAGCAGTACTTC. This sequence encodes CASSNLYSGGSYEQYF.

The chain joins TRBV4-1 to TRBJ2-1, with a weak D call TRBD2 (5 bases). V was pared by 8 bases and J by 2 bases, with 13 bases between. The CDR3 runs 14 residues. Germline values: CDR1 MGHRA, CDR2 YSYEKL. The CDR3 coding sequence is TGCGCCAGCGGAGGTATCGACCCCTACAATGAGCAGTTCTTC. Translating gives CASGGIDPYNEQFF.

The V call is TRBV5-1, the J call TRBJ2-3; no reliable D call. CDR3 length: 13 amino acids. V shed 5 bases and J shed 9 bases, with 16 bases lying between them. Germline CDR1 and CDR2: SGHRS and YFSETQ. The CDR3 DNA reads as TGCGCCAGCAGAGCCACGCAAAGGGTAACGCAGTATTTT. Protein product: CASRATQRVTQYF. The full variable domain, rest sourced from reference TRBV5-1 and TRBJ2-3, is KAGVTQTPRYLIKTRGQQVTLSCSPISGHRSVSWYQQTPGQGLQFLFEYFSETQRNKGNFPGRFSGRQFSNSRSEMNVSTLELGDSALYLCASRATQRVTQYFGPGTRLTVL.

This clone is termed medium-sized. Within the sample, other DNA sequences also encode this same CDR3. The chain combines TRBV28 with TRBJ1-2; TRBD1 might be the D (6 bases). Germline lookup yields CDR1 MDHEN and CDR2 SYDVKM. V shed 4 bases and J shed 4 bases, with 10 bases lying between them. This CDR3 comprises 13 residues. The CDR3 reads CASSSGQIYGYTF. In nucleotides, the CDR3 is TGTGCCAGCAGTTCAGGACAGATCTATGGCTACACCTTC.

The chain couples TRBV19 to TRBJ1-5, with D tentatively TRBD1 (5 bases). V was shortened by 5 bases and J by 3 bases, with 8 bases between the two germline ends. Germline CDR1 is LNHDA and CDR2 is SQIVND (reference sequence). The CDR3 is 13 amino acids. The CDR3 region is CASSGGLNQPQHF. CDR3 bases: TGTGCCAGTAGTGGGGGACTCAATCAGCCCCAGCATTTT.

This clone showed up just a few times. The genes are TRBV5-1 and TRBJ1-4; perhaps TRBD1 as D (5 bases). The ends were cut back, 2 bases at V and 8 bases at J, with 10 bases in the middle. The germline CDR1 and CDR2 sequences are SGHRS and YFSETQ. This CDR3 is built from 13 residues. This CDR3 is CASSFRGREKLFF. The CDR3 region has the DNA TGCGCCAGCAGCTTCCGGGGCCGGGAAAAACTGTTTTTT.

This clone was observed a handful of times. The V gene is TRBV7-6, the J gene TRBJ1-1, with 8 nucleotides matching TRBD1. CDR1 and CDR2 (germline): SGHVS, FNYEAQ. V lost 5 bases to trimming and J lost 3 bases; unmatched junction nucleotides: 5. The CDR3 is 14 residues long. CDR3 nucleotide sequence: TGTGCCAGCAGCCGGGGACAGGAGGACACTGAAGCTTTCTTT. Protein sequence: CASSRGQEDTEAFF.

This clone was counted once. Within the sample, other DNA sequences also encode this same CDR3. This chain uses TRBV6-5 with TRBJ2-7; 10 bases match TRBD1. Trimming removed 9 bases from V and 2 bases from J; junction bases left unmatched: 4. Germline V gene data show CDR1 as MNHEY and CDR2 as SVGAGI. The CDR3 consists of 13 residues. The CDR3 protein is CASRGTGAYEQYF. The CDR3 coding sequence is TGTGCCAGTAGGGGGACAGGGGCCTACGAGCAGTACTTC.

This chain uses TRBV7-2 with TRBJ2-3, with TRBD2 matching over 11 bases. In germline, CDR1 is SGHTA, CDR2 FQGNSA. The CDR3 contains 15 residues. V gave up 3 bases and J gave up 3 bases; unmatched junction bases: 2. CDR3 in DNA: TGTGCCAGCAGCTTTACTAGCGGGAGAACAGATACGCAGTATTTT. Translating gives CASSFTSGRTDTQYF.

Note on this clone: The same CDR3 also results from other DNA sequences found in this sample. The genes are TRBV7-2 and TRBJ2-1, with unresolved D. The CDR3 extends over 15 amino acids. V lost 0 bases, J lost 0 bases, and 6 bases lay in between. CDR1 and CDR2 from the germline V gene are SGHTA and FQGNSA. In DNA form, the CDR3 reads TGTGCCAGCAGCTTAGCGGGCAGCTCCTACAATGAGCAGTTCTTC. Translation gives CASSLAGSSYNEQFF.

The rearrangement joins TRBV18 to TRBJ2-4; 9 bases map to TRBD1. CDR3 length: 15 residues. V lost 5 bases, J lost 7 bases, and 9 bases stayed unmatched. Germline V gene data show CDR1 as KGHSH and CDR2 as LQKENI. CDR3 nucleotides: TGTGCCAGCTCAAGAGGGGGACAGGGTATTAACATTCAGTACTTC. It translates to CASSRGGQGINIQYF.

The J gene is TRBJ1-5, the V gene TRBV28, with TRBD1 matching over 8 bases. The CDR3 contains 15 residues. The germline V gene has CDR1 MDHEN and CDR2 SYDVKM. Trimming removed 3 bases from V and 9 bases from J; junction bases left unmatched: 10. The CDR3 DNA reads TGTGCCAGCAGTTTGCAGGTGACAGGGGCCTGGCCCCAGCATTTT. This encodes CASSLQVTGAWPQHF.

The CDR3, as DNA: TGTGCCAGCAGCCCCAGACTAGCGGGAGAAGGGGAGCTGTTTTTT. It encodes CASSPRLAGEGELFF. The chain carries TRBV7-6 and TRBJ2-2, with 12 bases identical to TRBD2. Trimming took 5 bases from V and 8 from J; bases not matched to a gene: 6. The CDR3 covers 15 residues. Germline loops: CDR1 SGHVS, CDR2 FNYEAQ.

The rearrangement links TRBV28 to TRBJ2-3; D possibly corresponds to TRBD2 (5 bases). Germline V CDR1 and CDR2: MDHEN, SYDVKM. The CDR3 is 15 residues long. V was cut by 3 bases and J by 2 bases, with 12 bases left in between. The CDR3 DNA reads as TGTGCCAGCAGTTTCTTAGCGTCCGCCACAGATACGCAGTATTTT. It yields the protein CASSFLASATDTQYF.

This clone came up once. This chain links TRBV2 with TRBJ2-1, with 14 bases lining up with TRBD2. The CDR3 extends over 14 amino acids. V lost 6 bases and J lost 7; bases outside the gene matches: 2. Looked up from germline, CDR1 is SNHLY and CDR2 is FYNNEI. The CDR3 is CASRGTSGSNEQFF. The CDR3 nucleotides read TGTGCCAGCAGGGGGACTAGCGGGAGTAATGAGCAGTTCTTC.